Listed here are 2 T cell receptor beta chains from one sample, sequenced in a study of T cell responses to AZD1222 COVID-19 vaccine. Sequenced by immunoSEQ multiplex PCR; TCRdb stores in-frame clones only, minus some. The sample lists 150,000 or so clones, roughly 80% occurring once. This specimen was peripheral blood, taken on day 0 of MenACWY control vaccination. The receptors were sampled from an adult in good health.

This clone was counted a single time. The chain links TRBV19 to TRBJ1-6, with 9 bases aligning to TRBD1. Per germline, CDR1 LNHDA and CDR2 SQIVND (reference sequence). CDR3 length: 15 residues. After removal of 1 base from V and 9 bases from J, the junction contained 4 bases not matched to a gene. The DNA of the CDR3 is TGTGCCAGTAGTATAGGTACAGGGGGCAGTTCACCCCTCCACTTT. Translation gives CASSIGTGGSSPLHF.

This clone was observed a single time. The V and J genes are TRBV29-1 and TRBJ2-5, with 7 bases lining up with TRBD1. The CDR3 covers 13 residues. The ends lost 6 bases at V and 4 bases at J; junction bases unmatched: 8. The germline V gene has CDR1 SQVTM and CDR2 ANQGSEA. CDR3 protein: CSVTGTVRETQYF. Here the CDR3 DNA reads TGCAGCGTCACCGGGACAGTCCGAGAGACCCAGTACTTC.